This entry is about one T cell receptor beta chain. The sample originates from a study of blood T cell repertoires in COVID-19. At the level of the study: The United States, Italy and Spain supplied acute and convalescent COVID-19 samples. From T cells, B-cell-depleted T cells, or PBMCs came the material, which was cDNA or gDNA.

Profiled with immunoSEQ multiplex PCR; TCRdb holds only in-frame clones, not every one. The profile shows fewer than 130,000 clones, about 88% of them singletons. The sequenced material came from peripheral blood. The sequence was obtained from a woman between 50 and 59 years old with acute or convalescent COVID-19.

CDR3: CASSLGRENGYTF. As DNA, the CDR3 is TGCGCCAGCAGCCTGGGTAGGGAGAATGGCTACACCTTC. J is TRBJ1-2 and V is TRBV5-1; no firm D call. Germline assignment: CDR1 SGHRS and CDR2 YFSETQ. Trimming left V 4 bases short and J 6 bases short, with 13 bases between. The CDR3 runs to 13 residues.